Below, one T cell receptor (beta chain) is given with its context. This record comes from a study of blood T cell repertoires in COVID-19. Study-wide context: There were acute and convalescent COVID-19 samples, and they came from the United States, Italy and Spain.

Profiled with immunoSEQ multiplex PCR; TCRdb holds only in-frame clones, not every one. In the table there are 95,000 to 150,000 clones, about 70% of which are singletons. CDR1 and CDR2 (germline): SGHRS, YFSETQ. V dropped 1 base and J dropped 4 bases, with 14 bases sitting between them. CDR3 length: 16 residues. The V call is TRBV5-1, the J call TRBJ2-2; TRBD1 might be the D (5 bases). The clonotype comes from a man in his 60s with acute or convalescent COVID-19. The material sequenced was peripheral blood. The CDR3 bases are TGCGCCAGCAGCTTGATCCAGGGCCAAACCACCGGGGAGCTGTTTTTT. Translated: CASSLIQGQTTGELFF.